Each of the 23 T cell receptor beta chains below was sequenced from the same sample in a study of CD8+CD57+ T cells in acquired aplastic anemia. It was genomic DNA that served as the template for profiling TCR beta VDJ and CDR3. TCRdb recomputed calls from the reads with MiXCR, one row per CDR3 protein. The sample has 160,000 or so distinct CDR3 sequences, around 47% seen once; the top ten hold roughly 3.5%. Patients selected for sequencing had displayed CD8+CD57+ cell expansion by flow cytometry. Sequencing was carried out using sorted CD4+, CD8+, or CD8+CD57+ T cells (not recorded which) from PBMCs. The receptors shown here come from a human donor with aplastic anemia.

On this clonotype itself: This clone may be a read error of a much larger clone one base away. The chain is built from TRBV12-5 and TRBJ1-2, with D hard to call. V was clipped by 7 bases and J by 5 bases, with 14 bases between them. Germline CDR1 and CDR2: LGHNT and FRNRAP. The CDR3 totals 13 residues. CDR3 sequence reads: CASAPGSGYGYTF. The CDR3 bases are TGTGCTAGTGCTCCGGGCAGTGGGTATGGCTACACCTTC.

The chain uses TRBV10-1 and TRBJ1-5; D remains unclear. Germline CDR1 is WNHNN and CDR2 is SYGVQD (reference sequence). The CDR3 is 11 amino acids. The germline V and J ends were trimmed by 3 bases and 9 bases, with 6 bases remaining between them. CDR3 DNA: TGCGCCAGCAGTGACCAGCTGCCCCAGCATTTT. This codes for CASSDQLPQHF.

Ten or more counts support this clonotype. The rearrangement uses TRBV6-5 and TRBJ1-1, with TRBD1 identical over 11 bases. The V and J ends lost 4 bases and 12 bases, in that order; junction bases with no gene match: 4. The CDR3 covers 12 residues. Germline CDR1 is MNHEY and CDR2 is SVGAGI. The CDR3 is CASSSGQGGTFF. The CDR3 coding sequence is TGTGCCAGCAGTTCGGGACAGGGGGGGACTTTCTTT.

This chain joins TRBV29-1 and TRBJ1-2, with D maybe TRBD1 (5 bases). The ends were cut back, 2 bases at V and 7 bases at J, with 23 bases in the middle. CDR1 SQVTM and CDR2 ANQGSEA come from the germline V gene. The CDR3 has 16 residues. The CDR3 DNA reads TGCAGCGTTGAACGGGGGGGGAAGGCATCGAGAGGTGGCTACACCTTC. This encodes CSVERGGKASRGGYTF.

In DNA form, the CDR3 reads TGCAGCGTCGCATCAAGGGCCGGGACAGGCTTCGAGCAGTACTTC. Its protein product is CSVASRAGTGFEQYF. The chain carries TRBV29-1 and TRBJ2-7, with TRBD1 matching over 8 bases. Looked up from germline, CDR1 is SQVTM and CDR2 is ANQGSEA. The CDR3 has 15 amino acids. Trimming cost V 6 bases and J 6 bases; bases outside gene matches: 16.

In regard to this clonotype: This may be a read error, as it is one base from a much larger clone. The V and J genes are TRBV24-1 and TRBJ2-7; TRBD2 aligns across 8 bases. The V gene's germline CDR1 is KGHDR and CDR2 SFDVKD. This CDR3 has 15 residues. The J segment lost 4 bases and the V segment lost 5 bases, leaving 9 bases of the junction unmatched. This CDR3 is CATSGEAGALYEQYF. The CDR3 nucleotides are TGTGCCACCAGTGGAGAAGCGGGGGCCTTATACGAGCAGTACTTC.

The DNA for the CDR3 is TGTGCCAGTAGTTCTCGGACAGGGAACAATTCACCCCTCCACTTT. Its protein is CASSSRTGNNSPLHF. The chain is built from TRBV19 and TRBJ1-6, with TRBD1 matching 8 bases. CDR3 length equals 15 residues. Unmatched junction bases numbered 7, after V lost 5 bases and J lost 7 bases. Germline values: CDR1 LNHDA, CDR2 SQIVND (reference sequence).

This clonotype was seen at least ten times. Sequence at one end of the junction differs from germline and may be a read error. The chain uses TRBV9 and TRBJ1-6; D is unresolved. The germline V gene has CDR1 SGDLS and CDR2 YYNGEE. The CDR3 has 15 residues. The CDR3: CASSVALSYNPPLHF. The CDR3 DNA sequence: TGTGCCAGCAGCGTAGCCTTGTCCTATAATCCACCCCTCCACTTT.

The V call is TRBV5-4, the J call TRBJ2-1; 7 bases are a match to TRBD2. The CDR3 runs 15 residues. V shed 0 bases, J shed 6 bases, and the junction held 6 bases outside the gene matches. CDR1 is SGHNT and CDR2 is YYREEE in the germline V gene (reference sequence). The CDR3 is CASSLGSPSGNEQFF. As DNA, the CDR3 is TGTGCCAGCAGCTTGGGGTCGCCTAGCGGCAATGAGCAGTTCTTC.

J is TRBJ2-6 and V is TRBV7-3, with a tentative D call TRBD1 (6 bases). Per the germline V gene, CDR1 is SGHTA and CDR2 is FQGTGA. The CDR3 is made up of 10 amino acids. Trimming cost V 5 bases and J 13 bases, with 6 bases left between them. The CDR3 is CASSGTVLTF. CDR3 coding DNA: TGTGCCAGCAGCGGGACAGTCCTGACTTTC.

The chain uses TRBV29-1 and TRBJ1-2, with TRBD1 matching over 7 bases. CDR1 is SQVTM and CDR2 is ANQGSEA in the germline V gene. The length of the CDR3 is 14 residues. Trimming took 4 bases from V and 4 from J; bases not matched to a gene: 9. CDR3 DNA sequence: TGCAGCGTTGCCTCCGGGACAGTAGTCTATGGCTACACCTTC. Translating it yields CSVASGTVVYGYTF.

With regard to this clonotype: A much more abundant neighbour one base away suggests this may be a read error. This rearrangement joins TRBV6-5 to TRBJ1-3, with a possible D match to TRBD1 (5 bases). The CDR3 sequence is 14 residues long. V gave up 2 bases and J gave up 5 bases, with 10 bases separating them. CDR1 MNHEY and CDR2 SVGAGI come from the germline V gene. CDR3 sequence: CASSYAGDRNTIYF. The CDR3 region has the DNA TGTGCCAGCAGTTACGCGGGGGATAGAAACACCATATATTTT.

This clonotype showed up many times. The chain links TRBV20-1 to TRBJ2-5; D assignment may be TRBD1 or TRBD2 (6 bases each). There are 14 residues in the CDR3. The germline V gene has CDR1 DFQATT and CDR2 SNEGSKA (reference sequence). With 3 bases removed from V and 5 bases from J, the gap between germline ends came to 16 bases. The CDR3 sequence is CSASPTGTWETQYF. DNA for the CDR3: TGCAGTGCTAGTCCAACAGGGACTTGGGAGACCCAGTACTTC.

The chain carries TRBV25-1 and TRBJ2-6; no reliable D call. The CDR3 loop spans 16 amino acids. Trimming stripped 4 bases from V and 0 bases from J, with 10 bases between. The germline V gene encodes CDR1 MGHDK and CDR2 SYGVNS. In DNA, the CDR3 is TGTGCCAGCAGTGGATCGGTCGACTCTGGGGCCAACGTCCTGACTTTC. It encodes CASSGSVDSGANVLTF.

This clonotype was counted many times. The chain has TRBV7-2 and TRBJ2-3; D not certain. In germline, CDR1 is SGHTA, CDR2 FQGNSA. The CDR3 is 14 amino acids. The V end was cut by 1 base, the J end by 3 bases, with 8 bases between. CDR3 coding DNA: TGTGCCAGCAGCTTAGTGACACGGACAGATACGCAGTATTTT. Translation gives CASSLVTRTDTQYF.

The CDR3 DNA is TGTGCCAGCAGCTCAACTCGGCAGGGGGCCGATGAGCAGTTCTTC. It is translated as CASSSTRQGADEQFF. The chain has TRBV7-6 and TRBJ2-1, with 8 nucleotides matching TRBD1. With V trimmed by 4 bases and J by 8 bases, 10 bases remained unmatched. Germline assignment: CDR1 SGHVS and CDR2 FNYEAQ. CDR3 length: 15 residues.

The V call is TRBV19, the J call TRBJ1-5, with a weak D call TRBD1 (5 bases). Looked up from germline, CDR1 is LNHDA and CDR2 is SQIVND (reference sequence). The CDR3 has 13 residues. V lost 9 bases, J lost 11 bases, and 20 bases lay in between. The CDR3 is CASSLGRRGTQHF. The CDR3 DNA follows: TGTGCCAGCAGCCTGGGCAGGCGGGGGACCCAGCATTTT.

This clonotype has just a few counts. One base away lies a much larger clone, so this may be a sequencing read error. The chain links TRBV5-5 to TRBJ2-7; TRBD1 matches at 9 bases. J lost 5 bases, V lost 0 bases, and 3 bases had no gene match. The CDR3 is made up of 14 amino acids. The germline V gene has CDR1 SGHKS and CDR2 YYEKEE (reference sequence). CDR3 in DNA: TGTGCCAGCAGCTTGGACAGGGGGCGGAACGAGCAGTACTTC. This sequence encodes CASSLDRGRNEQYF.

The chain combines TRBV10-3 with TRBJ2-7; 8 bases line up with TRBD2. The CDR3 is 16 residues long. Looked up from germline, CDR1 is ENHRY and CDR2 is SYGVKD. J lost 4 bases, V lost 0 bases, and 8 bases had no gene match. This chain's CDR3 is CAISESPSSGRYEQYF. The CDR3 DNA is TGTGCCATCAGTGAGTCCCCCTCGAGCGGGAGATACGAGCAGTACTTC.

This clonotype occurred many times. The CDR3 nucleotides are TGTGCCAGCAGTTTAGTCCGAGGGACAGGGAGGACAGAGACCCAGTACTTC. It specifies CASSLVRGTGRTETQYF. The rearrangement joins TRBV12-3 or TRBV12-4 to TRBJ2-5; 9 bases match TRBD1. CDR3 length: 17 residues. V lost 1 base to trimming and J lost 4 bases; unmatched junction nucleotides: 10.

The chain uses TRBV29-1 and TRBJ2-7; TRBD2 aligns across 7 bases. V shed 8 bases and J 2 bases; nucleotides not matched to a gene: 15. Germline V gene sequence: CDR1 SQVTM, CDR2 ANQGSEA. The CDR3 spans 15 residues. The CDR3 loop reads CSPITAGLMTYEQYF. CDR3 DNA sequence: TGCAGCCCTATCACGGCGGGACTAATGACCTACGAGCAGTACTTC.

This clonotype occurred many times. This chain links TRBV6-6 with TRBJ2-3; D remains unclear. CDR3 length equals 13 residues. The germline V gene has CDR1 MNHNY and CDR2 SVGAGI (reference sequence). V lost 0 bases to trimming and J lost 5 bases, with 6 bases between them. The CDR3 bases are TGTGCCAGCAGTTACTCGGTGGAAGATACGCAGTATTTT. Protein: CASSYSVEDTQYF.

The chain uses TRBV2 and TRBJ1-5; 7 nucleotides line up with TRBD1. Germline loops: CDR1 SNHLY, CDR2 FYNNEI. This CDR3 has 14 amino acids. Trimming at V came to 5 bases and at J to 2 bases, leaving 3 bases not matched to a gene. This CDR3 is CASSYRGGNQPQHF. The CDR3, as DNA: TGTGCCAGCAGTTACAGGGGAGGCAATCAGCCCCAGCATTTT.